One and the same sample provided the 5 T cell receptor beta chains below, sequenced in a study of blood T cell repertoires in COVID-19. The protocol was immunoSEQ multiplex PCR, while the TCRdb copy is restricted to in-frame clones and leaves out a portion. The sample holds around 300,000 clones; approximately 90% are singletons and the top ten take around 1.1%. Specimen: PBMCs or T cells enriched from blood (not recorded which). The origin of the receptors is a woman between 25 and 40 years old who had recovered from COVID-19.

The chain uses TRBV6-5 and TRBJ2-4; 8 bases match TRBD1. Trimming removed 5 bases from V and 14 bases from J; junction bases left unmatched: 5. Germline CDR1 reads MNHEY; CDR2 reads SVGAGI. This CDR3 has 11 amino acids. Here the CDR3 DNA reads TGTGCCAGCAGTACTGGGACAGGAGAGTACTTC. It encodes CASSTGTGEYF.

The V call is TRBV19, the J call TRBJ2-1, with 11 positions matching TRBD2. V was pared by 3 bases and J by 6 bases, with 4 bases of the junction left unmatched. The V gene's germline CDR1 is LNHDA and CDR2 SQIVND (reference sequence). The CDR3 runs 15 residues. CDR3 in amino acids: CASSMAGLAGNEQFF. The DNA of the CDR3 is TGTGCCAGTAGTATGGCCGGACTAGCGGGCAATGAGCAGTTCTTC. The full variable domain, rest sourced from reference TRBV19 and TRBJ2-1, is DGGITQSPKYLFRKEGQNVTLSCEQNLNHDAMYWYRQDPGQGLRLIYYSQIVNDFQKGDIAEGYSVSREKKESFPLTVTSAQKNPTAFYLCASSMAGLAGNEQFFGPGTRLTVL.

This rearrangement joins TRBV30 to TRBJ2-5, with 8 bases lining up with TRBD2. Trimming cost V 0 bases and J 4 bases; bases outside gene matches: 4. CDR1 and CDR2 (germline): GTSNPN, SVGIG (reference sequence). This CDR3 has 14 residues. Here the CDR3 DNA reads TGTGCCTGGAGTGTCTACAGCGGGAGAGAGACCCAGTACTTC. Its protein product is CAWSVYSGRETQYF.

This clone was observed a single time. The chain employs TRBV3-1 (or the pseudogene TRBV3-2) and TRBJ2-7, with TRBD1 matching 7 bases. CDR1 is LGHDT, CDR2 YNNKEL, per germline (reference sequence). The CDR3 is made up of 13 amino acids. Trimming removed 3 bases from V and 6 bases from J; junction bases left unmatched: 5. CDR3 region: CASSQVTGVEQYF. The CDR3 DNA follows: TGTGCCAGCAGCCAGGTTACAGGGGTCGAGCAGTACTTC.

The chain links TRBV19 to TRBJ2-2; 8 positions match TRBD1. Trimming took 4 bases from V and 0 from J; bases not matched to a gene: 4. Germline CDR1 LNHDA, CDR2 SQIVND (reference sequence). The CDR3 totals 16 residues. CDR3 sequence: CASSTAGGANTGELFF. In nucleotides, the CDR3 is TGTGCCAGTAGTACCGCAGGGGGCGCGAACACCGGGGAGCTGTTTTTT.